What follows are 30 T cell receptor beta chains derived from one specimen sequenced in a study of response to subunit inactivated influenza vaccine. TCRdb independently ran MiXCR on the RT-PCR reads; one entry per CDR3 protein. The sample lists 550,000 to 600,000 distinct CDR3 sequences, around 11% occurring once. The material was PBMCs from blood, obtained on the day of vaccination. These receptor sequences come from a man aged 50 to 60 who received an inactivated influenza vaccine.

The chain couples TRBV5-1 to TRBJ2-7, with a weak D call TRBD2 (7 bases). Germline V CDR1 and CDR2: SGHRS, YFSETQ. Trimming pared 3 bases from V and 4 bases from J, leaving 20 bases between. The CDR3 is 16 amino acids. CDR3 in DNA: TGCGCCAGCAGCTACTCAAGGGGGGGATCGGCATACGAGCAGTACTTC. This encodes CASSYSRGGSAYEQYF. Full variable domain (outside the CDR3, taken from reference TRBV5-1 and TRBJ2-7): KAGVTQTPRYLIKTRGQQVTLSCSPISGHRSVSWYQQTPGQGLQFLFEYFSETQRNKGNFPGRFSGRQFSNSRSEMNVSTLELGDSALYLCASSYSRGGSAYEQYFGPGTRLTVT.

The table lists this clonotype with a few counts. The rearrangement links TRBV18 to TRBJ2-1; TRBD2 agrees at 12 bases. This CDR3 contains 15 residues. Germline assignment: CDR1 KGHSH and CDR2 LQKENI. The V gene end was trimmed by 1 base and the J gene end by 8 bases; junction bases not matched to a gene: 3. For the CDR3, the DNA is TGTGCCAGCTCACCACTGACTAGCGGGAGAGATGAGCAGTTCTTC. This translates into CASSPLTSGRDEQFF.

This clonotype was seen a few times. J is TRBJ2-1 and V is TRBV11-2; the D call may be TRBD1 or TRBD2 (6 bases each). Trimming shortened V by 5 bases and J by 9 bases, and 26 bases separated the two germline ends. Germline loops: CDR1 SGHAT, CDR2 FQNNGV. This CDR3 has 17 amino acids. CDR3 nucleotides: TGTGCCAGCAGCCCAAGAGTGGGGCAGGGGAGGCACGGTGAGCAGTTCTTC. It codes for CASSPRVGQGRHGEQFF.

This clonotype was detected many times. This rearrangement joins TRBV5-1 to TRBJ2-3; a weak D match, TRBD1 (6 bases). The CDR3 spans 14 residues. V lost 2 bases, J lost 3 bases, and 10 bases lay in between. CDR1 SGHRS and CDR2 YFSETQ come from the germline V gene. The chain's CDR3 is CASSLRQATDTQYF. The CDR3 DNA follows: TGCGCCAGCAGCTTAAGACAGGCAACAGATACGCAGTATTTT. Variable domain in full (rest from reference TRBV5-1 and TRBJ2-3): KAGVTQTPRYLIKTRGQQVTLSCSPISGHRSVSWYQQTPGQGLQFLFEYFSETQRNKGNFPGRFSGRQFSNSRSEMNVSTLELGDSALYLCASSLRQATDTQYFGPGTRLTVL.

The genes are TRBV11-2 and TRBJ2-7; 8 bases are shared with TRBD1. CDR1 is SGHAT, CDR2 FQNNGV, per germline. The CDR3 loop spans 18 amino acids. Trimming took 0 bases from V and 0 from J; bases not matched to a gene: 10. CDR3 bases: TGTGCCAGCAGCTTAGACTGGAGGGGCAGGGGGCTCTCCTACGAGCAGTACTTC. This codes for CASSLDWRGRGLSYEQYF.

This clonotype was picked up many times. The rearrangement links TRBV28 to TRBJ2-7; TRBD2 aligns across 12 bases. V lost 5 bases, J lost 3 bases, and 8 bases stayed unmatched. There are 16 residues in the CDR3. CDR1 and CDR2 (germline): MDHEN, SYDVKM. Written as DNA, the CDR3 is TGTGCCAGCAGTAAACCCGGACTAGCGGGAAGCTACGAGCAGTACTTC. Protein: CASSKPGLAGSYEQYF.

The sample holds many counts of this clonotype. The V gene is TRBV5-1, the J gene TRBJ2-2; D may be TRBD1 (6 bases). The V gene lost 3 bases and the J gene lost 0 bases, with 21 bases spanning the gap. Germline V CDR1 and CDR2: SGHRS, YFSETQ. The length of the CDR3 is 19 residues. The CDR3 protein is CASSSLKTTGLTNTGELFF. The CDR3 DNA reads TGCGCCAGCAGCTCTTTGAAGACGACAGGACTCACGAACACCGGGGAGCTGTTTTTT.

This clonotype was recorded a few times. The rearrangement joins TRBV2 to TRBJ2-3, with TRBD2 as a possible D gene (5 bases). Trimming shortened V by 6 bases and J by 4 bases, and 11 bases separated the two germline ends. CDR1 and CDR2 from the germline V gene are SNHLY and FYNNEI. The CDR3 has 13 residues. The CDR3 loop is CASSGLPSDTQYF. In nucleotides, the CDR3 is TGTGCCAGCAGCGGACTCCCGTCAGATACGCAGTATTTT.

V and J are TRBV18 and TRBJ2-2, with 7 positions matching TRBD2. Per the germline V gene, CDR1 is KGHSH and CDR2 is LQKENI. V lost 4 bases, J lost 8 bases, and 13 bases stayed unmatched. The CDR3 is made up of 16 amino acids. CDR3 sequence (DNA): TGTGCCAGCTCACGACAAATTCTAGCGGCGTCGGGGGAGCTGTTTTTT. It is translated as CASSRQILAASGELFF. Full variable domain (remainder filled in from reference TRBV18 and TRBJ2-2): NAGVMQNPRHLVRRRGQEARLRCSPMKGHSHVYWYRQLPEEGLKFMVYLQKENIIDESGMPKERFSAEFPKEGPSILRIQQVVRGDSAAYFCASSRQILAASGELFFGEGSRLTVL.

V is TRBV6-1 and J is TRBJ2-3; D possibly uses TRBD1 or TRBD2 (5 bases each). This CDR3 has 14 residues. Germline V gives CDR1 MNHNS, CDR2 SASEGT. V lost 6 bases and J lost 1, with 11 bases in between. This CDR3 is CASSRDHGTDTQYF. DNA for the CDR3: TGTGCCAGCAGCCGGGACCACGGCACAGATACGCAGTATTTT.

This clonotype appeared a few times. This chain links TRBV16 with TRBJ1-1; TRBD1 matches 7 bases. CDR3 size: 14 residues. Germline CDR1 KGHSY, CDR2 FQNENV. The V and J ends lost 7 bases and 0 bases, in that order; junction bases with no gene match: 5. The CDR3 nucleotides read TGTGCCAGCAAGGCAGGGGGAGTGAACACTGAAGCTTTCTTT. It translates to CASKAGGVNTEAFF. Supplemented by reference TRBV16 and TRBJ1-1, the full variable domain reads GEEVAQTPKHLVRGEGQKAKLYCAPIKGHSYVFWYQQVLKNEFKFLISFQNENVFDETGMPKERFSAKCLPNSPCSLEIQATKLEDSAVYFCASKAGGVNTEAFFGQGTRLTVV.

The chain couples TRBV5-1 to TRBJ2-7, with no clear D. Between the trimmed V and J ends, which lost 5 bases and 2 bases, there was a span of 14 bases. The CDR3 covers 14 residues. Germline V lookup: CDR1 SGHRS, CDR2 YFSETQ. CDR3 sequence: CASSYRRSTYEQYF. CDR3 nucleotides: TGCGCCAGCAGTTACCGTAGGTCGACCTACGAGCAGTACTTC.

The chain links TRBV3-1 to TRBJ1-2; unclear D gene. CDR1 is LGHDT, CDR2 YNNKEL, per germline (reference sequence). Deletions cut 3 bases from V and 8 bases from J, with 10 bases between. The CDR3 covers 12 residues. The CDR3 loop reads CASSQALGGYTF. The CDR3 region has the DNA TGTGCCAGCAGCCAGGCCCTGGGGGGCTACACCTTC.

This chain uses TRBV5-5 with TRBJ2-1; D remains ambiguous. Per germline, CDR1 SGHKS and CDR2 YYEKEE (reference sequence). Trimming left V 4 bases short and J 1 base short, with 15 bases between. This CDR3 is 16 amino acids long. The CDR3 bases are TGTGCCAGCAGCCGCGTGGGTAGCAGTTCCTACAATGAGCAGTTCTTC. Translating gives CASSRVGSSSYNEQFF.

This clonotype was seen more than once but under ten times. The rearrangement links TRBV20-1 to TRBJ2-7; D may be TRBD2 (5 bases). V lost 5 bases and J lost 6, with 14 bases in between. The germline gives CDR1 DFQATT, CDR2 SNEGSKA (reference sequence). The CDR3 is 12 residues long. CDR3 protein: CSARGSLFEQYF. For the CDR3, the DNA is TGCAGTGCTCGAGGGAGTTTATTCGAGCAGTACTTC.

This clonotype was counted only a few times. The chain uses TRBV10-2 and TRBJ1-5; D ambiguous. The CDR3 length is 15 residues. The V and J ends lost 5 bases and 4 bases respectively, with 15 bases between them. Per germline, CDR1 WSHSY and CDR2 SAAADI. The DNA for the CDR3 is TGCGCCAGCAGTCCCGGGGAGGTTGGAAATCAGCCCCAGCATTTT. Translated, it gives CASSPGEVGNQPQHF.

This clonotype was seen only a few times. The V call is TRBV28, the J call TRBJ1-4; possible D gene TRBD1, 6 bases. The V end was cut by 8 bases, the J end by 7 bases, with 14 bases between. Germline V CDR1 and CDR2: MDHEN, SYDVKM. The CDR3 is made up of 13 amino acids. CDR3 loop: CASARGWSEKLFF. The CDR3 bases are TGTGCCAGCGCCAGGGGATGGAGTGAAAAACTGTTTTTT.

This clonotype was seen a handful of times. V and J are TRBV29-1 and TRBJ1-1; D unclear. The CDR3 covers 14 residues. Per germline, CDR1 SQVTM and CDR2 ANQGSEA. V was clipped by 2 bases and J by 1 base, with 11 bases between them. The CDR3: CSVERKVANTEAFF. Written as DNA, the CDR3 is TGCAGCGTTGAAAGGAAGGTGGCGAACACTGAAGCTTTCTTT.

This clonotype was seen a handful of times. The rearrangement joins TRBV6-4 to TRBJ2-1, with TRBD2 identical over 7 bases. The germline V gene has CDR1 MRHNA and CDR2 SNTAGT. The V and J ends lost 7 bases and 3 bases, in that order; junction bases with no gene match: 9. This CDR3 region has 15 residues. In nucleotides, the CDR3 is TGTGCCAGCACGGGGAGGGACTCCAGCTACAATGAGCAGTTCTTC. Residues: CASTGRDSSYNEQFF.

CDR3 DNA: TGTGCCAGCAGCTTCGGGACTAGCGGGGAGACCCAGTACTTC. Protein sequence: CASSFGTSGETQYF. The chain joins TRBV7-2 to TRBJ2-5, with 12 bases identical to TRBD2. The CDR3 has 14 residues. V shed 3 bases, J shed 5 bases, and the junction held 1 base outside the gene matches. Germline CDR1 SGHTA, CDR2 FQGNSA.

This clonotype was counted between two and nine times. The chain employs TRBV19 and TRBJ2-1; 8 positions agree with TRBD2. The CDR3 loop spans 14 amino acids. The germline gives CDR1 LNHDA, CDR2 SQIVND (reference sequence). Trimming at V came to 7 bases and at J to 7 bases, leaving 9 bases not matched to a gene. CDR3 nucleotide sequence: TGTGCCAGTACCGCAGCGGGAGTCGGGAATGAGCAGTTCTTC. It yields the protein CASTAAGVGNEQFF.

The chain links TRBV3-1 to TRBJ2-1; either TRBD1 or TRBD2 may fit D (5 bases each). Per the germline V gene, CDR1 is LGHDT and CDR2 is YNNKEL (reference sequence). V shed 6 bases and J shed 3 bases, with 9 bases lying between them. The CDR3 has 13 amino acids. The CDR3 bases are TGTGCCAGCAGAGGGACGGTCTACAATGAGCAGTTCTTC. Translation: CASRGTVYNEQFF.

The chain uses TRBV11-2 and TRBJ2-1; D is possibly TRBD1 (5 bases). The CDR3 contains 14 residues. The V gene lost 1 base and the J gene lost 8 bases, with 12 bases spanning the gap. Germline V CDR1 and CDR2: SGHAT, FQNNGV. Written as DNA, the CDR3 is TGTGCCAGCAGCTTAGTCCAGGGTCGGCATGAGCAGTTCTTC. It translates to CASSLVQGRHEQFF.

This clonotype turned up a few times. This chain connects TRBV9 to TRBJ2-5; D is unclear. V was shortened by 4 bases and J by 5 bases, with 18 bases between the two germline ends. Germline CDR1 is SGDLS and CDR2 is YYNGEE. The length of the CDR3 is 15 residues. CDR3 nucleotide sequence: TGTGCCAGCAGCCCCCGGTTCCTGAGCCGGGAGACCCAGTACTTC. It yields the protein CASSPRFLSRETQYF.

In its sample, this clonotype was seen many times. J is TRBJ2-3 and V is TRBV10-3; D might be TRBD1 (7 bases). CDR1 ENHRY and CDR2 SYGVKD come from the germline V gene. V was clipped by 7 bases and J by 4 bases, with 15 bases between them. The CDR3 length is 14 residues. CDR3 nucleotide sequence: TGTGCCATCAAGGAGGGGGCGCAAGCAGATACGCAGTATTTT. Protein product: CAIKEGAQADTQYF.

This clonotype was seen a few times. The rearrangement links TRBV9 to TRBJ1-2; 8 nucleotides match TRBD1. Germline CDR1 and CDR2: SGDLS and YYNGEE. Trimming took 3 bases from V and 8 from J; bases not matched to a gene: 9. This CDR3 is 14 amino acids long. The CDR3: CASSGQGPGRGYTF. The DNA for the CDR3 is TGTGCCAGCAGCGGACAGGGGCCCGGTCGCGGCTACACCTTC.

This clonotype has ten or more counts. This sequence joins TRBV29-1 and TRBJ2-5; 11 nucleotides line up with TRBD1. The ends lost 4 bases at V and 4 bases at J; junction bases unmatched: 5. Per germline, CDR1 SQVTM and CDR2 ANQGSEA. The CDR3 length is 14 residues. The CDR3 loop is CSVVRTGGRETQYF. The DNA of the CDR3 is TGCAGCGTTGTACGGACAGGGGGCCGAGAGACCCAGTACTTC.

The J gene is TRBJ2-2, the V gene TRBV7-2; 8 nucleotides line up with TRBD2. This CDR3 contains 15 residues. Losses at the gene ends were 1 base for V and 4 bases for J; bases not matched to a gene: 2. CDR1 is SGHTA and CDR2 is FQGNSA in the germline V gene. The CDR3 loop is CASSLGAGGTGELFF. The CDR3 bases are TGTGCCAGCAGCTTAGGGGCGGGAGGCACCGGGGAGCTGTTTTTT.

This chain joins TRBV27 and TRBJ2-6; perhaps D is TRBD1 or TRBD2 (5 bases each). The CDR3 extends over 14 amino acids. The V gene's germline CDR1 is MNHEY and CDR2 SMNVEV (reference sequence). The V gene lost 2 bases and the J gene lost 7 bases, with 9 bases spanning the gap. The CDR3 DNA reads TGTGCCAGCAGTTTAGGGGGTCGAGCCAACGTCCTGACTTTC. This encodes CASSLGGRANVLTF.

This clonotype was counted ten times or more. The chain has TRBV6-1 and TRBJ2-6, with no clear D. V was pared by 4 bases and J by 0 bases, with 7 bases between. CDR3 length: 15 residues. Germline V gene lookup returns CDR1 MNHNS and CDR2 SASEGT. This CDR3 is CASSGLSSGANVLTF. CDR3 sequence (DNA): TGTGCCAGCAGTGGACTGAGCTCTGGGGCCAACGTCCTGACTTTC.